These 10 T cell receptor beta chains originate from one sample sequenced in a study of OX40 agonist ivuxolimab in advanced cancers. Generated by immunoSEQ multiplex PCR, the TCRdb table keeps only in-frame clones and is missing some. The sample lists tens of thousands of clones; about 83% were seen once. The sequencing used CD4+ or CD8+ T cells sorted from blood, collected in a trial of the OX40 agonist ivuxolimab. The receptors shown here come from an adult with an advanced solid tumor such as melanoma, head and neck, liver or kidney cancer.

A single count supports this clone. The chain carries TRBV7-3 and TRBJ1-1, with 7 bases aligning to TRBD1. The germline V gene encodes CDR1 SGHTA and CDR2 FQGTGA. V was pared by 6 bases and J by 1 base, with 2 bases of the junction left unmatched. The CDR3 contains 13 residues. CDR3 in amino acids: CASRRQGNTEAFF. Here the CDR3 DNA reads TGTGCCAGCAGACGACAGGGGAACACTGAAGCTTTCTTT.

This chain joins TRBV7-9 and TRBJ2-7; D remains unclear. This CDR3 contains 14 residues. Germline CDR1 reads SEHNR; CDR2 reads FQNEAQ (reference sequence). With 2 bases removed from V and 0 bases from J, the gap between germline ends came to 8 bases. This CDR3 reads CASSLFSVSYEQYF. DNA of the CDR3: TGTGCCAGCAGCTTATTTTCGGTCTCCTACGAGCAGTACTTC. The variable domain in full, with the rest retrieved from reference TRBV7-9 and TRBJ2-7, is DTGVSQNPRHKITKRGQNVTFRCDPISEHNRLYWYRQTLGQGPEFLTYFQNEAQLEKSRLLSDRFSAERPKGSFSTLEIQRTEQGDSAMYLCASSLFSVSYEQYFGPGTRLTVT.

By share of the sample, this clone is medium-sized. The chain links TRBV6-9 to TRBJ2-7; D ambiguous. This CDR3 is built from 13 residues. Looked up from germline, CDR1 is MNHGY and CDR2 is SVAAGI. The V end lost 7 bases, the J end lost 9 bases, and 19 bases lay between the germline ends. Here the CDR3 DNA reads TGTGCCAGCAACCAGACCCCTGCTTGTGGGCAGTACTTC. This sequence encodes CASNQTPACGQYF.

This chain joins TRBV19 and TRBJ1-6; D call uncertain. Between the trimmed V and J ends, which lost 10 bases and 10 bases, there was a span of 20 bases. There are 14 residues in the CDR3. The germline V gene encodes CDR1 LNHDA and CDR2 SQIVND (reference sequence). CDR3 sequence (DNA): TGTGCCACCACGGGCTTGGGCGAGGGCTCACCCCTCCACTTT. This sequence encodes CATTGLGEGSPLHF.

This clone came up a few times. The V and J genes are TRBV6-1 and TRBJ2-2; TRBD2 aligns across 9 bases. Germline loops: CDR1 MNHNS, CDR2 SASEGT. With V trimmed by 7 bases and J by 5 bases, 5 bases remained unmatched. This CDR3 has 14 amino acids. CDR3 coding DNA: TGTGCCAGCATCCCTGCGGGGGGGACCGGGGAGCTGTTTTTT. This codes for CASIPAGGTGELFF.

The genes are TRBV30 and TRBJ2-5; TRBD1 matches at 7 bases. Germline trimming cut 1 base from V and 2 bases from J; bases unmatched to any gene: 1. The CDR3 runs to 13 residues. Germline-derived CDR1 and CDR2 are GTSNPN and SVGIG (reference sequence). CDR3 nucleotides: TGTGCCTGGAGTGCGACAGGGCAAGAGACCCAGTACTTC. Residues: CAWSATGQETQYF.

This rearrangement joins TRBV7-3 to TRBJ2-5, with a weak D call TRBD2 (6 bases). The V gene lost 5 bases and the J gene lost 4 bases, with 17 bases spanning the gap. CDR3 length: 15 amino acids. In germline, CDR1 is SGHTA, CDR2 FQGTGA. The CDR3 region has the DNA TGTGCCAGCAGCAGGGGACCCGGAGGGCGAGAGACCCAGTACTTC. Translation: CASSRGPGGRETQYF.

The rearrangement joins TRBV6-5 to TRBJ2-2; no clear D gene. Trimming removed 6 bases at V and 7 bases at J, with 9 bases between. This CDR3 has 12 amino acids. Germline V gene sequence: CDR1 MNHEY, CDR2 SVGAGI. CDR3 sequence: CASRLTIGELFF. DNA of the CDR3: TGTGCCAGCAGGCTTACGATCGGGGAGCTGTTTTTT.

Written as DNA, the CDR3 is TGTGCAACTCAGAGGCTCGCCCTGGGGTGGCAGTACTTC. It codes for CATQRLALGWQYF. The J gene is TRBJ2-7, the V gene TRBV28; D gene uncertain. The germline V gene encodes CDR1 MDHEN and CDR2 SYDVKM. The CDR3 loop spans 13 amino acids. Full variable domain (remainder filled in from reference TRBV28 and TRBJ2-7): DVKVTQSSRYLVKRTGEKVFLECVQDMDHENMFWYRQDPGLGLRLIYFSYDVKMKEKGDIPEGYSVSREKKERFSLILESASTNQTSMYLCATQRLALGWQYFGPGTRLTVT.

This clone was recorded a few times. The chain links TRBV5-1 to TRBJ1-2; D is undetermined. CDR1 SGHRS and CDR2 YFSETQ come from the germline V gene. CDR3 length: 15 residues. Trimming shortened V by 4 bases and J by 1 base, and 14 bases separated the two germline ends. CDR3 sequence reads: CASSRDRGSNYGYTF. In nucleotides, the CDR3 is TGCGCCAGCAGCAGGGATCGTGGCAGTAACTATGGCTACACCTTC.